This paragraph covers one TCR beta chain sequence. This sample stems from a study of CD8 T cells in Susac syndrome. CDR1 and CDR2 from the germline V gene are DFQATT and SNEGSKA (reference sequence). V was trimmed by 1 base and J by 3 bases, leaving 13 bases between them. CDR3 length: 14 amino acids. Roughly 0.45 to 1 ug RNA was reverse transcribed with random hexamers. Via MiXCR, TCRdb re-called the immunoSEQ multiplex PCR reads, giving one row per CDR3 protein. Of around 200,000 distinct CDR3 sequences listed, 85% to 95% are singletons. The specimen was CD4+ T cells from PBMCs. J is TRBJ2-7 and V is TRBV20-1; D is perhaps TRBD1 (5 bases). The receptor was isolated from a human donor in good health. This chain's CDR3 is CSARGLGPGYEQYF. The CDR3 DNA is TGCAGTGCTAGAGGTCTGGGGCCGGGCTACGAGCAGTACTTC.